These 2 T cell receptor beta chains were sequenced from one sample in a study of blood T cell repertoires in COVID-19. Here immunoSEQ multiplex PCR was the method, and the copy in TCRdb shows in-frame clones only, minus some. Of 130,000 or so clones in the sample, roughly 84% were seen once. Sequencing was performed on peripheral blood. Receptor source: a man aged 55 to 69 with acute or convalescent COVID-19.

The chain has TRBV5-4 and TRBJ1-1; D gene unclear. In germline, CDR1 is SGHNT, CDR2 YYREEE (reference sequence). This CDR3 contains 16 residues. V was shortened by 3 bases and J by 0 bases, with 15 bases between the two germline ends. The CDR3 here is CASSSDHRGVNTEAFF. The CDR3 DNA reads TGTGCCAGCAGCTCTGATCACCGGGGAGTGAACACTGAAGCTTTCTTT.

The chain carries TRBV9 and TRBJ2-5; D perhaps matches TRBD1 (5 bases). Looked up from germline, CDR1 is SGDLS and CDR2 is YYNGEE. The CDR3 spans 14 residues. Trimming took off 0 bases at V and 5 bases at J, with 11 bases between the two ends. CDR3 protein: CASSVEGVGETQYF. The CDR3 nucleotides are TGTGCCAGCAGCGTAGAAGGGGTTGGGGAGACCCAGTACTTC.